This is a list of T cell receptor beta chains from one sample in a study of OX40 agonist ivuxolimab in advanced cancers. The data were produced by immunoSEQ multiplex PCR, yet TCRdb's version contains in-frame clones alone and is incomplete. This sample yields tens of thousands of clones, of which roughly 93% are seen a single time; about 0.32% belongs to the top ten. Sample: CD4+ or CD8+ T cells sorted from blood, taken in a trial of the OX40 agonist ivuxolimab. These receptors were obtained from an adult with an advanced solid tumor such as melanoma, head and neck, liver or kidney cancer. CDR3s include the opening cysteine and the closing phenylalanine or tryptophan. A D gene is named only where the DNA matches it firmly. Some rows mark clone size as missing; the rest say once, few, many or name a class of expanded clone.

v_call: TRBV11-2
d_call: TRBD2
clone_size: -
j_call: TRBJ2-1
cdr3_nt: TGTGCCAGCAGCCCGAGGGCCGGGACTAGCGGAACCGTCAATGAGCAGTTCTTC
cdr3_aa: CASSPRAGTSGTVNEQFF

v_call: TRBV4-3
d_call: TRBD1
clone_size: -
j_call: TRBJ2-7
cdr3_nt: TGCGCCAGCAGCCAAGAGAGTCAGGGGGCGGGATACTCCTACGAGCAGTACTTC
cdr3_aa: CASSQESQGAGYSYEQYF

v_call: TRBV5-1
d_call: TRBD1
clone_size: -
j_call: TRBJ2-1
cdr3_nt: TGCGCCAGCAGCCCGCGAACCGGGACAGGGAGCAATGAGCAGTTCTTC
cdr3_aa: CASSPRTGTGSNEQFF

v_call: TRBV7-6
d_call: TRBD1
clone_size: -
j_call: TRBJ2-1
cdr3_nt: TGTGCCAGCAGCTTAGCGGAGACAGGGGTTGGTGAGCAGTTCTTC
cdr3_aa: CASSLAETGVGEQFF

v_call: TRBV18
d_call: TRBD2
clone_size: -
j_call: TRBJ2-5
cdr3_nt: TGTGCCAGCTCACCCAAGGGACTAGCGGGAGGGCAAGAGACCCAGTACTTC
cdr3_aa: CASSPKGLAGGQETQYF

v_call: TRBV4-1
d_call: -
clone_size: -
j_call: TRBJ2-7
cdr3_nt: TGCGCCAGCAGCCAAGATCTTAGGCGGGATTGGGGCGAGCAGTACTTC
cdr3_aa: CASSQDLRRDWGEQYF

v_call: TRBV28
d_call: -
clone_size: -
j_call: TRBJ1-2
cdr3_nt: TGTGCCAGCAGAGTTGCAGGGGCTGGTGGCTACACCTTC
cdr3_aa: CASRVAGAGGYTF

v_call: TRBV18
d_call: -
clone_size: -
j_call: TRBJ2-5
cdr3_nt: TGTGCCAGCTCACCTGGACTGCAAGAGACCCAGTACTTC
cdr3_aa: CASSPGLQETQYF

v_call: TRBV11-2
d_call: TRBD2
clone_size: -
j_call: TRBJ2-4
cdr3_nt: TGTGCCAGCAGCCGCGGGGGGGACATTCAGTACTTC
cdr3_aa: CASSRGGDIQYF

v_call: TRBV7-9
d_call: TRBD1
clone_size: -
j_call: TRBJ1-5
cdr3_nt: TGTGCCAGCAGCTACGGGACAGGGAGAATGGGGGGCAATCAGCCCCAGCATTTT
cdr3_aa: CASSYGTGRMGGNQPQHF

v_call: TRBV10-3
d_call: -
clone_size: -
j_call: TRBJ2-1
cdr3_nt: TGTGCCATCAGTGAGTCTCAGGGAACCTACAATGAGCAGTTCTTC
cdr3_aa: CAISESQGTYNEQFF

v_call: TRBV7-3
d_call: -
clone_size: once
j_call: TRBJ2-5
cdr3_nt: TGTGCCAGCAGCTTGTGGGCAGGGGAGACCCAGTACTTC
cdr3_aa: CASSLWAGETQYF

v_call: TRBV19
d_call: -
clone_size: -
j_call: TRBJ1-5
cdr3_nt: TGTGCCAGTAGTGTGCAGGGTGATCAGCCCCAGCATTTT
cdr3_aa: CASSVQGDQPQHF

v_call: TRBV18
d_call: -
clone_size: once
j_call: TRBJ2-5
cdr3_nt: TGTGCCAGCTCACCGGCGACACAAGAGACCCAGTACTTC
cdr3_aa: CASSPATQETQYF

v_call: TRBV7-2
d_call: -
clone_size: few
j_call: TRBJ1-1
cdr3_nt: TGTGCCAGCAGCTACGACAGACTAAACACTGAAGCTTTCTTT
cdr3_aa: CASSYDRLNTEAFF

v_call: TRBV7-2
d_call: -
clone_size: -
j_call: TRBJ1-5
cdr3_nt: TGTGCCAGCAGCCTACCTTCACCTGGCAATCAGCCCCAGCATTTT
cdr3_aa: CASSLPSPGNQPQHF

v_call: TRBV28
d_call: -
clone_size: -
j_call: TRBJ2-4
cdr3_nt: TGTGCCAGCAGTTTAGGAGGAGCCAAAAACATTCAGTACTTC
cdr3_aa: CASSLGGAKNIQYF

v_call: TRBV11-1
d_call: TRBD2
clone_size: -
j_call: TRBJ2-2
cdr3_nt: TGTGCCAGCAGCTTAAGTCCTAGCGGAAGCACCGGGGAGCTGTTTTTT
cdr3_aa: CASSLSPSGSTGELFF

v_call: TRBV29-1
d_call: TRBD1
clone_size: -
j_call: TRBJ2-1
cdr3_nt: TGCAGCATGAAAGGTGGGACAGGATCCTACAATGAGCAGTTCTTC
cdr3_aa: CSMKGGTGSYNEQFF

v_call: TRBV19
d_call: TRBD2
clone_size: -
j_call: TRBJ2-5
cdr3_nt: TGTGCCAGTAGTCCTGCCCTCTCCACTAGCGGAGAGACCCAGTACTTC
cdr3_aa: CASSPALSTSGETQYF

v_call: TRBV7-2
d_call: TRBD1
clone_size: -
j_call: TRBJ1-5
cdr3_nt: TGTGCCAGCAGGGGGACAGGTTCTCAGCCCCAGCATTTT
cdr3_aa: CASRGTGSQPQHF

v_call: TRBV30
d_call: TRBD1
clone_size: -
j_call: TRBJ1-5
cdr3_nt: TGTGCCTGGAGCGCGACAGGGGATCAGCCCCAGCATTTT
cdr3_aa: CAWSATGDQPQHF

v_call: TRBV6-5
d_call: -
clone_size: -
j_call: TRBJ1-1
cdr3_nt: TGTGCCAGCAGGCCTGGGGGGAACACTGAAGCTTTCTTT
cdr3_aa: CASRPGGNTEAFF

v_call: TRBV4-1
d_call: TRBD1
clone_size: -
j_call: TRBJ2-1
cdr3_nt: TGCGCCAGCAGCCCCCCGCCTGGGACAGGGAACTACAATGAGCAGTTCTTC
cdr3_aa: CASSPPPGTGNYNEQFF

v_call: TRBV21-1
d_call: -
clone_size: -
j_call: TRBJ1-1
cdr3_nt: TGTGCCAGCAGCAAAGCGGTTGTAGGTGGCACTGAAGCTTTCTTT
cdr3_aa: CASSKAVVGGTEAFF

v_call: TRBV7-2
d_call: -
clone_size: -
j_call: TRBJ2-3
cdr3_nt: TGTGCCAGCAGCTTTGACACTGGAACAGATACGCAGTATTTT
cdr3_aa: CASSFDTGTDTQYF

v_call: TRBV6-5
d_call: -
clone_size: -
j_call: TRBJ1-6
cdr3_nt: TGTGCCAGCAGTTACATCCAGGGAGCCAATTCACCCCTCCACTTT
cdr3_aa: CASSYIQGANSPLHF

v_call: TRBV4-1
d_call: TRBD1
clone_size: -
j_call: TRBJ2-3
cdr3_nt: TGCGCCAAGCCGGGACAGGGAACAGATACGCAGTATTTT
cdr3_aa: CAKPGQGTDTQYF

v_call: TRBV4-3
d_call: TRBD2
clone_size: -
j_call: TRBJ2-1
cdr3_nt: TGCGCCAGCAGCCAAGATCTCGCGGGAGGTAACAATGAGCAGTTCTTC
cdr3_aa: CASSQDLAGGNNEQFF

v_call: TRBV4-1
d_call: -
clone_size: -
j_call: TRBJ1-1
cdr3_nt: TGCGCCAGCAGCCAGGCACCATCCTGGACAGACGACACTGAAGCTTTCTTT
cdr3_aa: CASSQAPSWTDDTEAFF

v_call: TRBV29-1
d_call: -
clone_size: -
j_call: TRBJ2-1
cdr3_nt: TGCAGCGTTGAAGAGGGCAGTCCCAGGGGCAATGAGCAGTTCTTC
cdr3_aa: CSVEEGSPRGNEQFF

v_call: TRBV28
d_call: TRBD1
clone_size: -
j_call: TRBJ2-3
cdr3_nt: TGTGCCAGCAACCCGCCAGGGGGCAGTACAGATACGCAGTATTTT
cdr3_aa: CASNPPGGSTDTQYF

v_call: TRBV28
d_call: TRBD2
clone_size: -
j_call: TRBJ2-7
cdr3_nt: TGTGCCAGCAGTATTCTAGCGGGAAATCCCTACGAGCAGTACTTC
cdr3_aa: CASSILAGNPYEQYF

v_call: TRBV29-1
d_call: -
clone_size: few
j_call: TRBJ1-2
cdr3_nt: TGCAGCGTTGGGGAGAGGGGCTACACCTTC
cdr3_aa: CSVGERGYTF

v_call: TRBV5-5
d_call: -
clone_size: -
j_call: TRBJ1-1
cdr3_nt: TGTGCCAGCAGCTTGGCGCGTTCCATGAACACTGAAGCTTTCTTT
cdr3_aa: CASSLARSMNTEAFF

v_call: TRBV19
d_call: -
clone_size: -
j_call: TRBJ2-2
cdr3_nt: TGTGCCAGTAGCGACCCGGGCAGGGTCCCTGCGCTGTTTTTT
cdr3_aa: CASSDPGRVPALFF

v_call: TRBV7-6
d_call: -
clone_size: -
j_call: TRBJ2-5
cdr3_nt: TGTGCCAGCAGCTTAGGCCCTACCCAAGAGACCCAGTACTTC
cdr3_aa: CASSLGPTQETQYF

v_call: TRBV19
d_call: -
clone_size: -
j_call: TRBJ1-2
cdr3_nt: TGTGCCAGTAGTCCGGCTGGACAGTATGGCTACACCTTC
cdr3_aa: CASSPAGQYGYTF

v_call: TRBV28
d_call: TRBD1
clone_size: -
j_call: TRBJ1-4
cdr3_nt: TGTGCCAGCATCGCCGGGACAGGGGGCTATGGGGAAAAACTGTTTTTT
cdr3_aa: CASIAGTGGYGEKLFF

v_call: TRBV4-1
d_call: -
clone_size: -
j_call: TRBJ2-1
cdr3_nt: TGCGCCAGCAGCCAAAACAGGGGAGGACTAGCTTCCCCCTCGAACTACAATGAGCAGTTCTTC
cdr3_aa: CASSQNRGGLASPSNYNEQFF

v_call: TRBV27
d_call: -
clone_size: once
j_call: TRBJ1-1
cdr3_nt: TGTGCCAGCAGTTTACTTGGGGGGGCTTGGACTGAAGCTTTCTTT
cdr3_aa: CASSLLGGAWTEAFF